A single TCR beta chain is shown here with its context. Its matching antigen is unknown. This CDR3 has 14 residues. Germline lookup yields CDR1 ENHRY and CDR2 SYGVKD. With 3 bases removed from V and 10 bases from J, the gap between germline ends came to 16 bases. Investigators spread the genomic DNA of each subset evenly over several immunoSEQ plates. Profiled with immunoSEQ multiplex PCR; TCRdb holds only in-frame clones, not every one. Here the sample spans roughly 2 million clones, approximately 94% being singletons. The data originate from a study of shared clonotypes between healthy human individuals. Study-level results: Incompleteness in sorted-subset sequencing, despite large depth, was shown by rarefaction.

This chain uses TRBV10-3 with TRBJ1-5; D not certain. The sample was naive CD4+ T cells sorted from blood. As for subset: CD45RA+ positively selected. The sequence derives from a man between 18 and 35 years old in good health. The CDR3 spells CAISDGQAEEPQHF. CDR3 sequence (DNA): TGTGCCATCAGTGATGGGCAGGCCGAAGAACCCCAGCATTTT.